These 2 T cell receptor beta chains share one sample of origin, sequenced in a study of neurological immune-mediated disorders. TCRdb analysed the 5' RACE reads with MiXCR anew, one entry per CDR3 protein. The table shows about 49,000 distinct CDR3 sequences, with 9% to 10% occurring only once. Time point described: longitudinal time-point 1 (baseline). Sequenced material: PBMCs. All receptors derive from a woman aged 40 to 50 in good health.

This clonotype appeared many times. V and J are TRBV25-1 and TRBJ2-1; the match to TRBD2 covers 9 bases. From germline, CDR1 is MGHDK and CDR2 SYGVNS. This CDR3 region has 15 residues. V gave up 4 bases and J gave up 0 bases; unmatched junction bases: 1. CDR3 residues: CASSAAGGSYNEQFF. CDR3 nucleotides: TGTGCCAGCAGTGCAGCGGGAGGCTCCTACAATGAGCAGTTCTTC. Drawing the rest from reference TRBV25-1 and TRBJ2-1, the complete variable domain is EADIYQTPRYLVIGTGKKITLECSQTMGHDKMYWYQQDPGMELHLIHYSYGVNSTEKGDLSSESTVSRIRTEHFPLTLESARPSHTSQYLCASSAAGGSYNEQFFGPGTRLTVL.

This clonotype was counted at least ten times. The rearrangement joins TRBV15 to TRBJ2-5, with D perhaps TRBD1 (6 bases). CDR1 is LNHNV and CDR2 is YYDKDF in the germline V gene (reference sequence). V was clipped by 2 bases and J by 3 bases, with 13 bases between them. CDR3 length: 15 residues. The CDR3 DNA sequence: TGTGCCACCAGCAGATTCCAACAGGGAGAAGAGACCCAGTACTTC. This translates into CATSRFQQGEETQYF.